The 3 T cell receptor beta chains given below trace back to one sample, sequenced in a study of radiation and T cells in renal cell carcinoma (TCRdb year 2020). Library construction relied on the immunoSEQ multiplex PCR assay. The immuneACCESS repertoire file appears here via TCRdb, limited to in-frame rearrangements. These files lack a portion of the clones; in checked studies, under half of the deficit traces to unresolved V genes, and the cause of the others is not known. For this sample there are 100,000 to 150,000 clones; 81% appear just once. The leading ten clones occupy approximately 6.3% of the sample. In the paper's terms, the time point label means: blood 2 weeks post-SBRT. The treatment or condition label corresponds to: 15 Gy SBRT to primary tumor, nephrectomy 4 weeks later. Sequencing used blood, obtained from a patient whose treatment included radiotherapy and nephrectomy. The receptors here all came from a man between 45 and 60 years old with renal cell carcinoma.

The CDR3 DNA sequence: TGTGCCAGTAGTATTAACAGGTTTAGCAATCAGCCCCAGCATTTT. As protein: CASSINRFSNQPQHF. The V and J genes are TRBV19 and TRBJ1-5, with a weak D call TRBD1 (5 bases). CDR1 is LNHDA and CDR2 is SQIVND in the germline V gene (reference sequence). CDR3 length: 15 residues. Trimming took 3 bases from V and 0 from J, leaving 9 bases between them.

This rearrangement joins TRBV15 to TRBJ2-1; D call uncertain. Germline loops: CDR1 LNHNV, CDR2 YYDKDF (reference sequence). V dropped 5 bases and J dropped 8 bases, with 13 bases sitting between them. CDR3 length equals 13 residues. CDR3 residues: CATSPPAIHEQFF. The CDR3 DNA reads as TGTGCCACCAGCCCCCCGGCAATCCATGAGCAGTTCTTC.

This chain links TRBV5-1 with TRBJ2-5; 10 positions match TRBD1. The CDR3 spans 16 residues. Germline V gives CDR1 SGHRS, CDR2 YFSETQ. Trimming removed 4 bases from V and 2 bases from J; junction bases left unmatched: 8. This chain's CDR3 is CASSQLTGGGQETQYF. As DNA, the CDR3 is TGCGCCAGCAGCCAATTGACAGGGGGCGGACAAGAGACCCAGTACTTC.